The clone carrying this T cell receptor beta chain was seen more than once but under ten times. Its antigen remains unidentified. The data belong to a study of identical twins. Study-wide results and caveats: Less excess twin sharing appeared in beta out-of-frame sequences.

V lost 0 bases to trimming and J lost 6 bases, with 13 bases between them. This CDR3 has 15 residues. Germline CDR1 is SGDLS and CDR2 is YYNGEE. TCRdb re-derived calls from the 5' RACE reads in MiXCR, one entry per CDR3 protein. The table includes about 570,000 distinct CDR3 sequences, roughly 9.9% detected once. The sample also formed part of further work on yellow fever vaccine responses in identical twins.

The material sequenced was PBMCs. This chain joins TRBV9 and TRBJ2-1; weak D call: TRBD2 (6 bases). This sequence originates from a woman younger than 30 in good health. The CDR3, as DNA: TGTGCCAGCAGCGTAGACGGGAGATGGTCCAATGAGCAGTTCTTC. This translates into CASSVDGRWSNEQFF.